One T cell receptor beta chain is described in this entry. Germline V gene lookup returns CDR1 SGHRS and CDR2 YFSETQ. CDR3 length: 16 residues. Alongside a J-beta primer mix, a sample-barcoded 5' primer served in a second PCR lasting about 7 to 12 cycles. TCRdb itself ran the 5' RACE reads through MiXCR, one entry per CDR3 protein. The sample has 1.2 million to 1.5 million distinct CDR3 sequences, approximately 59% seen once; the top ten hold roughly 7%. These data come from a study of blood T cells in healthy people across ages. The sequence was collected from a man aged 18-30 years in good health. Material for sequencing was blood. This sequence joins TRBV5-1 and TRBJ2-4, with TRBD1 matching over 11 bases. The J call could be wrong; TRBJ2-7 is a better fit for the DNA end. The CDR3 coding sequence is TGCGCCAGCAGCTTGGCCGGGACAGGGGGTATTCACGAGCAGTACTTC. The encoded protein is CASSLAGTGGIHEQYF.